These 26 T cell receptor beta chains were sequenced from one sample in a study of blood T cell repertoires in COVID-19. Generated by immunoSEQ multiplex PCR, the TCRdb table keeps only in-frame clones and is missing some. This table holds 85,000 or so clones, 90% to 95% found once. Sequencing was performed on peripheral blood. These TCRs come from a human donor with active COVID-19. The donor label of this sample is uncertain.

V usage is TRBV24-1 and J usage is TRBJ2-7; TRBD2 matches 15 bases. V dropped 6 bases and J dropped 2; count of bases not matched to a gene: 4. The germline V gene has CDR1 KGHDR and CDR2 SFDVKD. The CDR3 totals 16 residues. In DNA form, the CDR3 reads TGTGCCACCAGTACTGGACTAGCGGGGGGGACCTACGAGCAGTACTTC. Translated, it gives CATSTGLAGGTYEQYF.

The rearrangement uses TRBV5-6 and TRBJ1-1, with 7 bases matching TRBD1. The germline CDR1 and CDR2 sequences are SGHDT and YYEEEE. V lost 4 bases and J lost 4; bases outside the gene matches: 7. This CDR3 spans 14 amino acids. Here the CDR3 DNA reads TGTGCCAGCAGCCCGGCCGGGACAGCCACTGAAGCTTTCTTT. Encoded protein: CASSPAGTATEAFF.

The chain joins TRBV6-2 or TRBV6-3 to TRBJ1-2; possibly TRBD1 for D (6 bases). From germline, CDR1 is MNHEY and CDR2 SVGEGT. Trimming pared 4 bases from V and 4 bases from J, leaving 16 bases between. The CDR3 is made up of 15 amino acids. Here the CDR3 DNA reads TGTGCCAGCAGTTTAGGACAGCCTGGGATCTATGGCTACACCTTC. This translates into CASSLGQPGIYGYTF.

The chain links TRBV5-1 to TRBJ1-6, with 7 nucleotides matching TRBD1. Germline CDR1 reads SGHRS; CDR2 reads YFSETQ. Trimming cost V 2 bases and J 7 bases; bases outside gene matches: 6. CDR3 length: 15 residues. In DNA form, the CDR3 reads TGCGCCAGCAGCTTCGGACAGGCCGTAAATTCACCCCTCCACTTT. Its translation: CASSFGQAVNSPLHF.

The CDR3 coding sequence is TGTGCCAGCAGTAACCGGGACAGGGAGTACTTC. Its translation: CASSNRDREYF. This chain uses TRBV6-5 with TRBJ2-7, with 9 bases lining up with TRBD1. Germline V CDR1 and CDR2: MNHEY, SVGAGI. CDR3 length: 11 amino acids. Trimming at V came to 5 bases and at J to 11 bases, leaving 4 bases not matched to a gene.

V gene TRBV5-6 combines with J gene TRBJ2-5, with 7 bases fitting TRBD1. After removal of 2 bases from V and 5 bases from J, the junction contained 6 bases not matched to a gene. Germline lookup yields CDR1 SGHDT and CDR2 YYEEEE. This CDR3 contains 14 residues. The CDR3 sequence is CASSFNRGGETQYF. As DNA, the CDR3 is TGTGCCAGCAGCTTTAACAGGGGCGGGGAGACCCAGTACTTC. Variable domain in full (rest from reference TRBV5-6 and TRBJ2-5): DAGVTQSPTHLIKTRGQQVTLRCSPKSGHDTVSWYQQALGQGPQFIFQYYEEEERQRGNFPDRFSGHQFPNYSSELNVNALLLGDSALYLCASSFNRGGETQYFGPGTRLLVL.

V is TRBV7-6 and J is TRBJ2-5; possibly TRBD2 for D (5 bases). Germline values: CDR1 SGHVS, CDR2 FNYEAQ. V was pared by 0 bases and J by 4 bases, with 12 bases between. The CDR3 runs to 15 residues. CDR3 coding DNA: TGTGCCAGCAGCTTAGCGCTTAGCGCGTCAGAGACCCAGTACTTC. Encoded protein: CASSLALSASETQYF.

In this sample, this clone turned up once. The V gene is TRBV18, the J gene TRBJ2-3; the D gene is possibly TRBD2 (5 bases). V dropped 6 bases and J dropped 0 bases, with 13 bases sitting between them. Germline V gives CDR1 KGHSH, CDR2 LQKENI. The CDR3 sequence is 15 residues long. Written as DNA, the CDR3 is TGTGCCAGCTCCCCTATCCGGGAAAGCACAGATACGCAGTATTTT. Translation: CASSPIRESTDTQYF.

The chain joins TRBV6-5 to TRBJ2-2; 8 bases align to TRBD1. This CDR3 spans 15 amino acids. Germline V gene data show CDR1 as MNHEY and CDR2 as SVGAGI. V trimming: 3 bases; J trimming: 6 bases; junction bases outside the gene matches: 6. The CDR3 DNA reads TGTGCCAGCAGTTATGGGGACAGGCCCCCCGGGGAGCTGTTTTTT. Amino acid sequence: CASSYGDRPPGELFF.

This rearrangement joins TRBV7-9 to TRBJ1-5, with D unclear. The CDR3 spans 16 residues. Trimming took 1 base from V and 7 from J, leaving 17 bases between them. Germline lookup yields CDR1 SEHNR and CDR2 FQNEAQ (reference sequence). CDR3 nucleotide sequence: TGTGCCAGCAGCTTAGGGTTGCAGCTAGCCGCCCAGCCCCAGCATTTT. Translation: CASSLGLQLAAQPQHF.

This clone was seen a single time. The gene calls are TRBV7-9 and TRBJ2-1; 9 positions match TRBD1. With V trimmed by 5 bases and J by 5 bases, 7 bases remained unmatched. This CDR3 is built from 15 residues. In germline, CDR1 is SEHNR, CDR2 FQNEAQ (reference sequence). CDR3 loop: CASSHRDRANNEQFF. The CDR3 coding sequence is TGTGCCAGCAGCCACCGGGACAGGGCGAACAATGAGCAGTTCTTC. Combining the CDR3 with reference TRBV7-9 and TRBJ2-1 gives the whole variable domain DTGVSQNPRHKITKRGQNVTFRCDPISEHNRLYWYRQTLGQGPEFLTYFQNEAQLEKSRLLSDRFSAERPKGSFSTLEIQRTEQGDSAMYLCASSHRDRANNEQFFGPGTRLTVL.

This chain connects TRBV2 to TRBJ2-3, with a weak D call TRBD2 (6 bases). This CDR3 has 15 residues. Germline assignment: CDR1 SNHLY and CDR2 FYNNEI. V was pared by 5 bases and J by 0 bases, with 12 bases between. CDR3 protein: CASSPAGRSTDTQYF. CDR3 in DNA: TGTGCCAGCAGTCCGGCGGGACGTAGCACAGATACGCAGTATTTT.

V is TRBV19 and J is TRBJ1-6, with TRBD1 as a possible D gene (6 bases). Trimming shortened V by 5 bases and J by 6 bases, and 11 bases separated the two germline ends. CDR1 LNHDA and CDR2 SQIVND come from the germline V gene (reference sequence). The CDR3 totals 14 residues. CDR3 amino acids: CASSDGQTNSPLHF. The CDR3 nucleotides are TGTGCCAGTAGTGACGGACAGACTAATTCACCCCTCCACTTT.

The chain couples TRBV3-1 (or the pseudogene TRBV3-2) to TRBJ1-5, with a weak D call TRBD1 (6 bases). Germline CDR1 LGHDT, CDR2 YNNKEL (reference sequence). The V and J ends lost 4 bases and 3 bases respectively, with 25 bases between them. This CDR3 is built from 19 residues. The CDR3 nucleotides are TGTGCCAGCAGCCCCATTTTTTCAGGGGACACGAAACCCAATCAGCCCCAGCATTTT. Amino acids: CASSPIFSGDTKPNQPQHF.

The V gene is TRBV11-3, the J gene TRBJ2-7; possible D gene TRBD2, 7 bases. CDR1 and CDR2 (germline): SGHNT, YENEEA. The CDR3 runs to 14 residues. Trimming removed 3 bases from V and 4 bases from J, with 13 bases in between. The CDR3 DNA reads TGTGCCAGCAGCTTGCCCGGGGGGCCTTACGAGCAGTACTTC. It yields the protein CASSLPGGPYEQYF.

V and J are TRBV5-1 and TRBJ1-1; possible D gene TRBD1, 5 bases. The germline CDR1 and CDR2 sequences are SGHRS and YFSETQ. The CDR3 extends over 14 amino acids. V was trimmed by 1 base and J by 2 bases, leaving 9 bases between them. The CDR3 sequence is CASSLYRPNTEAFF. The CDR3 DNA reads TGCGCCAGCAGCTTGTACAGGCCCAACACTGAAGCTTTCTTT.

The chain combines TRBV6-4 with TRBJ1-1, with D maybe TRBD1 (5 bases). From germline, CDR1 is MRHNA and CDR2 SNTAGT. V was cut by 9 bases and J by 0 bases, with 17 bases left in between. The CDR3 has 15 residues. The CDR3 nucleotides are TGTGCCAGTTTCGAGTACGGACACTTGAACACTGAAGCTTTCTTT. Its translation is CASFEYGHLNTEAFF.

This clone was observed a single time. V usage is TRBV4-1 and J usage is TRBJ2-5; D remains unclear. The V end lost 0 bases, the J end lost 5 bases, and 10 bases lay between the germline ends. CDR3 size: 14 residues. Germline CDR1 is MGHRA and CDR2 is YSYEKL. The CDR3 DNA follows: TGCGCCAGCAGCCAAGACACCGCCCGGGAGACCCAGTACTTC. It translates to CASSQDTARETQYF.

The V and J genes are TRBV24-1 and TRBJ2-1, with D perhaps matching TRBD1 (6 bases). CDR1 and CDR2 from the germline V gene are KGHDR and SFDVKD. This CDR3 spans 16 amino acids. Trimming cost V 4 bases and J 6 bases, with 18 bases left between them. The CDR3 coding sequence is TGTGCCACCAGTGACCCTCCGGGCCAGGGGTCCAATGAGCAGTTCTTC. This translates into CATSDPPGQGSNEQFF.

V gene TRBV3-1 (or the pseudogene TRBV3-2) combines with J gene TRBJ1-1; weak D call: TRBD1 (5 bases). V lost 6 bases, J lost 1 base, and 9 bases lay in between. CDR3 length: 13 residues. Germline assignment: CDR1 LGHDT and CDR2 YNNKEL (reference sequence). CDR3 in amino acids: CASRMTENTEAFF. The CDR3 DNA sequence: TGTGCCAGCAGAATGACAGAGAACACTGAAGCTTTCTTT.

J is TRBJ2-1 and V is TRBV9; 10 bases agree with TRBD2. CDR1 is SGDLS and CDR2 is YYNGEE in the germline V gene. This CDR3 is 17 amino acids long. The V and J ends lost 0 bases and 5 bases, in that order; junction bases with no gene match: 8. CDR3 sequence reads: CASSVAGGLAADNEQFF. Written as DNA, the CDR3 is TGTGCCAGCAGCGTAGCCGGCGGACTAGCGGCAGACAATGAGCAGTTCTTC. Full variable domain (remainder filled in from reference TRBV9 and TRBJ2-1): DSGVTQTPKHLITATGQRVTLRCSPRSGDLSVYWYQQSLDQGLQFLIQYYNGEERAKGNILERFSAQQFPDLHSELNLSSLELGDSALYFCASSVAGGLAADNEQFFGPGTRLTVL.

In its sample, this clone was seen a few times. The V and J genes are TRBV2 and TRBJ1-5; D possibly corresponds to TRBD1 (5 bases). The CDR3 loop spans 14 amino acids. Germline CDR1 and CDR2: SNHLY and FYNNEI. Trimming took off 7 bases at V and 2 bases at J, with 12 bases between the two ends. CDR3 amino acids: CASNTQGGNQPQHF. The CDR3 nucleotides are TGTGCCAGCAATACGCAGGGTGGCAATCAGCCCCAGCATTTT.

The chain has TRBV11-3 and TRBJ2-5, with D possibly matching TRBD1 (6 bases). This CDR3 is built from 13 residues. Between the trimmed V and J ends, which lost 6 bases and 5 bases, there was a span of 13 bases. Germline assignment: CDR1 SGHNT and CDR2 YENEEA. CDR3 sequence (DNA): TGTGCCAGCAGAATACAGGGTTGGGAGACCCAGTACTTC. Its protein product is CASRIQGWETQYF.

This chain uses TRBV6-2 or TRBV6-3 with TRBJ2-6; 8 nucleotides line up with TRBD2. Germline CDR1 reads MNHEY; CDR2 reads SVGEGT. The CDR3 has 19 amino acids. Trimming removed 0 bases from V and 0 bases from J; junction bases left unmatched: 7. CDR3 loop: CASSYSRAGVYSGANVLTF. CDR3 nucleotide sequence: TGTGCCAGCAGTTACTCGAGAGCGGGAGTGTACTCTGGGGCCAACGTCCTGACTTTC.

This clone was seen a single time. The chain carries TRBV5-4 and TRBJ2-7, with D possibly matching TRBD2 (5 bases). The CDR3 extends over 16 amino acids. The V and J ends lost 5 bases and 0 bases respectively, with 18 bases between them. Per germline, CDR1 SGHNT and CDR2 YYREEE (reference sequence). Here the CDR3 reads CASSSVLARGSYEQYF. As DNA, the CDR3 is TGTGCCAGCAGTTCCGTACTTGCTCGGGGCTCCTACGAGCAGTACTTC. Variable domain in full (rest from reference TRBV5-4 and TRBJ2-7): ETGVTQSPTHLIKTRGQQVTLRCSSQSGHNTVSWYQQALGQGPQFIFQYYREEENGRGNFPPRFSGLQFPNYSSELNVNALELDDSALYLCASSSVLARGSYEQYFGPGTRLTVT.

The rearrangement joins TRBV6-4 to TRBJ2-7, with 9 bases matching TRBD2. The CDR3 spans 16 residues. Germline V gives CDR1 MRHNA, CDR2 SNTAGT. V lost 5 bases, J lost 0 bases, and 8 bases stayed unmatched. CDR3 sequence: CASSMGLAGRSYEQYF. The CDR3 DNA follows: TGTGCCAGCAGTATGGGACTAGCTGGGCGCTCCTACGAGCAGTACTTC.